This T cell receptor (beta chain) was recovered during a study of chemoradiotherapy in HPV16-positive cancers. Repertoires were generated with immunoSEQ multiplex PCR, while TCRdb's copy carries only in-frame clones and drops some. This sample carries about 68,000 clones, 85% to 90% of them seen once, and the ten largest clones take roughly 4.2%. Trimming cost V 5 bases and J 1 base; bases outside gene matches: 4. Germline CDR1 MNHEY, CDR2 SMNVEV (reference sequence). The CDR3 runs to 14 residues. Whole-study findings and limits: For HPV16-positive patients, expanding HPV-responsive T cells associated with longer recurrence-free survival. Functional assays defining HPV-specific T cells used only a couple of HPV16-positive patients.

A word on this clone: Antigen: not known.

This chain connects TRBV27 to TRBJ1-2; TRBD1 matches 7 bases. The input for sequencing was blood, taken from a patient who underwent chemoradiotherapy. The receptor comes from a human donor with HPV-associated anogenital cancer. The CDR3 DNA reads as TGTGCCAGCAGTCGACAGGGTGGTAACTATGGCTACACCTTC. Amino acids: CASSRQGGNYGYTF.